This entry describes one TCR beta chain. This sample is drawn from a study of blood T cell repertoires in COVID-19. Study details: COVID-19 samples, acute and convalescent, were from the United States, Italy and Spain.

The repertoire was sequenced with immunoSEQ multiplex PCR; TCRdb's copy has only in-frame clones and lacks some. The table records roughly 240,000 clones, roughly 86% of them present only once. Germline V gives CDR1 SGHAT, CDR2 FQNNGV. The CDR3 totals 13 residues. The ends were cut back, 7 bases at V and 5 bases at J, with 15 bases in the middle. The chain links TRBV11-2 to TRBJ2-7; perhaps TRBD1 as D (6 bases). The specimen sequenced was peripheral blood. The source of this sequence is a woman older than 75 with COVID-19, enrolled during active disease. DNA of the CDR3: TGTGCCAGCACCCAGCCAGGGGCAAACGAGCAGTACGTC. It encodes CASTQPGANEQYV.